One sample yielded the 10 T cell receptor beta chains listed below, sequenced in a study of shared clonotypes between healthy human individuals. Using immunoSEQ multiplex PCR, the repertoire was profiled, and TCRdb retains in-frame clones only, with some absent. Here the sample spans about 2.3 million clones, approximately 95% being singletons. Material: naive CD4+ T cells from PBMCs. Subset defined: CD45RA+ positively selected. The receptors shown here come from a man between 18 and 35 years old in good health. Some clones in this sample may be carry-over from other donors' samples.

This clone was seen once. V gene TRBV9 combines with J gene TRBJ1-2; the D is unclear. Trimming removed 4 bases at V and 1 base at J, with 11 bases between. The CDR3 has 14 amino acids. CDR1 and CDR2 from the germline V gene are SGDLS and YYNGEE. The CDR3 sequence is CASSPGGFNYGYTF. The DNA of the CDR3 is TGTGCCAGCAGCCCGGGAGGTTTTAACTATGGCTACACCTTC.

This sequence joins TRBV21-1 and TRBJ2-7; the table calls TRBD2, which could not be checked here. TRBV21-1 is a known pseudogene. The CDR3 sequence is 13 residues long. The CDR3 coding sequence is TGTGCCAGCAGCCCTGGACGGGGGTACGAGCAGTACTTC. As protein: CASSPGRGYEQYF.

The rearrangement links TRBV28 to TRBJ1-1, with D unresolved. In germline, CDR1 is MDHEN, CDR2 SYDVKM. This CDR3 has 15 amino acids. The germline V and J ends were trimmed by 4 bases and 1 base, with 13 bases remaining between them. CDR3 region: CASSYMTAGNTEAFF. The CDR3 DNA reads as TGTGCCAGCAGTTACATGACGGCCGGGAACACTGAAGCTTTCTTT. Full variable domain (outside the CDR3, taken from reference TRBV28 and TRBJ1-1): DVKVTQSSRYLVKRTGEKVFLECVQDMDHENMFWYRQDPGLGLRLIYFSYDVKMKEKGDIPEGYSVSREKKERFSLILESASTNQTSMYLCASSYMTAGNTEAFFGQGTRLTVV.

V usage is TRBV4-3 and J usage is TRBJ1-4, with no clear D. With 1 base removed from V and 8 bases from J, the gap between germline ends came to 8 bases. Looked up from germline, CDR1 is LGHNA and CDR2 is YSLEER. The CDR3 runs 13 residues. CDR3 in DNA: TGCGCCAGCAGCCAAGGCTCTGGGGAAAAACTGTTTTTT. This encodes CASSQGSGEKLFF.

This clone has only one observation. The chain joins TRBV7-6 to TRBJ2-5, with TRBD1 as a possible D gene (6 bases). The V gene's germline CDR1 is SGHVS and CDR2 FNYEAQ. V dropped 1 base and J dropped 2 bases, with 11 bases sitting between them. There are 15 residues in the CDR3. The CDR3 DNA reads TGTGCCAGCAGCTTAGTCCCGAGGGGGCAAGAGACCCAGTACTTC. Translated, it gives CASSLVPRGQETQYF.

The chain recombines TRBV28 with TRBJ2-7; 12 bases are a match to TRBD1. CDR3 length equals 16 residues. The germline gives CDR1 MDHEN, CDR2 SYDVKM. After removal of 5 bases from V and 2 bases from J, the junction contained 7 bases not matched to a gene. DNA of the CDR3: TGTGCCAGCAGTGGGACAGGGGGCCCTGGGGCCTACGAGCAGTACTTC. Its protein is CASSGTGGPGAYEQYF.

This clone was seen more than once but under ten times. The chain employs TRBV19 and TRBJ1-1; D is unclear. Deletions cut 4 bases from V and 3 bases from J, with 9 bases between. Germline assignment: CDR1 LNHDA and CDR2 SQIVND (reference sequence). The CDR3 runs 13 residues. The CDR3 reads CASSTGPYTEAFF. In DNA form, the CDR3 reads TGTGCCAGTAGTACCGGGCCCTACACTGAAGCTTTCTTT.

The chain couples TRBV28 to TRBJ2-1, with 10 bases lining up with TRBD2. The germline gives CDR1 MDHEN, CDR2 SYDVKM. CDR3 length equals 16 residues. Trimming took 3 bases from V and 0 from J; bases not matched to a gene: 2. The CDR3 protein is CASSFLAGDSYNEQFF. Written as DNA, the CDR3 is TGTGCCAGCAGTTTTCTAGCGGGGGACTCCTACAATGAGCAGTTCTTC.

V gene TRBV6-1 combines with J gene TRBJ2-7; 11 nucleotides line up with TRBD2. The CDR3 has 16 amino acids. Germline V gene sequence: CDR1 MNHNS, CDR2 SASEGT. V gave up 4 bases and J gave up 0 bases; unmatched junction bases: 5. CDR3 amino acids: CASSALAGGYSYEQYF. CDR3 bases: TGTGCCAGCAGTGCGTTAGCGGGAGGGTACTCCTACGAGCAGTACTTC.

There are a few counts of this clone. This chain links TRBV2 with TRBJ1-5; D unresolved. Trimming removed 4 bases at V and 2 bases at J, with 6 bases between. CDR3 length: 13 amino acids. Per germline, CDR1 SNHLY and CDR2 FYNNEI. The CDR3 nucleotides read TGTGCCAGCAGTGGGACCCGCAATCAGCCCCAGCATTTT. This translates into CASSGTRNQPQHF.